The clone carrying this TCR beta chain occurred a few times. The antigen is not known. TCRdb processed the reads anew with MiXCR; each CDR3 protein has one entry. The data contain about 110,000 distinct CDR3 sequences, around 10% of them singletons. These data are taken from a study of T cell repertoires in cytomegalovirus infection. The CDR3 is made up of 16 amino acids. Germline loops: CDR1 DFQATT, CDR2 SNEGSKA (reference sequence). The V and J ends lost 0 bases and 6 bases, in that order; junction bases with no gene match: 13. General study results and limits: In two of eight donors, the top clonotype was HLA-C-restricted CMV-specific.

Sample: PBMCs, sequenced either directly or after in vitro stimulation (not recorded which). The clonotype was recovered from a human donor in good health (CMV status not recorded). Some clones in this sample may be carry-over from other donors' samples. This rearrangement joins TRBV20-1 to TRBJ2-5; 7 bases match TRBD2. The CDR3 region is CSARDLREASLKTQYF. The CDR3, as DNA: TGCAGTGCTAGAGATCTCCGGGAGGCTTCCTTGAAGACCCAGTACTTC.